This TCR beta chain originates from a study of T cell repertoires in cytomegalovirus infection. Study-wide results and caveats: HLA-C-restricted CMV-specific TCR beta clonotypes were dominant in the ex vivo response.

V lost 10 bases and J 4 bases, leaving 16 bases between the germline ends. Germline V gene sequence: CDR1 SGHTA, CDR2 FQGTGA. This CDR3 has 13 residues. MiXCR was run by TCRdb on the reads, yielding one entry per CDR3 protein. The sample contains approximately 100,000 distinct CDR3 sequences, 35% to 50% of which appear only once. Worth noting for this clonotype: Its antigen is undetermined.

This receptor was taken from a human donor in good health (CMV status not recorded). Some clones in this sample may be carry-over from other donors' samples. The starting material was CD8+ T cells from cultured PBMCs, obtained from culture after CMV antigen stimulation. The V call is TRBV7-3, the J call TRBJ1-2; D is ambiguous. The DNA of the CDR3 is TGTGCCATCCCGAGCGGGATCGGCTATGGCTACACCTTC. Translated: CAIPSGIGYGYTF.